The 24 T cell receptor beta chains reported below all come from one sample, sequenced in a study of cytomegalovirus exposure and HLA in healthy donors. The PCR ran on 60 Vbeta and 13 Jbeta primers. Sequencing used immunoSEQ multiplex PCR; TCRdb keeps in-frame clones, though not all of them. This table holds 100,000 to 150,000 clones. Sequenced: PBMCs. The receptors come from a woman aged 40-49 years in good health and CMV-seropositive.

The rearrangement joins TRBV5-4 to TRBJ2-1; maybe TRBD2 (6 bases). The V end lost 0 bases, the J end lost 9 bases, and 13 bases lay between the germline ends. CDR3 length equals 14 residues. Germline loops: CDR1 SGHNT, CDR2 YYREEE (reference sequence). The CDR3 spells CASSLGGGGIEQFF. The CDR3 coding sequence is TGTGCCAGCAGCTTGGGAGGAGGCGGGATTGAGCAGTTCTTC.

The gene calls are TRBV7-2 and TRBJ2-5; tentative D call: TRBD2 (5 bases). V lost 0 bases and J 5 bases, leaving 7 bases between the germline ends. The length of the CDR3 is 13 residues. CDR1 is SGHTA, CDR2 FQGNSA, per germline. CDR3 sequence: CASSLATGETQYF. The CDR3 DNA follows: TGTGCCAGCAGCTTAGCTACGGGGGAGACCCAGTACTTC. Based on the CDR3 plus reference TRBV7-2 and TRBJ2-5, the full variable domain is GAGVSQSPSNKVTEKGKDVELRCDPISGHTALYWYRQSLGQGLEFLIYFQGNSAPDKSGLPSDRFSAERTGGSVSTLTIQRTQQEDSAVYLCASSLATGETQYFGPGTRLLVL.

This sequence joins TRBV6-1 and TRBJ1-5, with D possibly TRBD1 on 5 matching bases. The V and J ends lost 1 base and 6 bases respectively, with 13 bases between them. The germline CDR1 and CDR2 sequences are MNHNS and SASEGT. This CDR3 spans 15 amino acids. The CDR3 spells CASSEGRQGGQPQHF. For the CDR3, the DNA is TGTGCCAGCAGTGAAGGTCGGCAGGGCGGTCAGCCCCAGCATTTT.

The J gene is TRBJ2-7, the V gene TRBV7-2; 11 bases align to TRBD2. The CDR3 has 14 residues. Trimming took 6 bases from V and 3 from J; bases not matched to a gene: 4. Germline CDR1 and CDR2: SGHTA and FQGNSA. The CDR3 is CASSPGLAVYEQYF. The DNA for the CDR3 is TGTGCCAGCAGTCCGGGACTAGCGGTCTACGAGCAGTACTTC.

V is TRBV5-6 and J is TRBJ1-1, with D possibly matching TRBD1 (5 bases). The CDR3 covers 13 residues. V gave up 4 bases and J gave up 4 bases, with 11 bases separating them. In germline, CDR1 is SGHDT, CDR2 YYEEEE. CDR3 amino acids: CASSPGGATEAFF. For the CDR3, the DNA is TGTGCCAGCAGCCCGGGGGGAGCCACTGAAGCTTTCTTT. Full variable domain (rest looked up from reference TRBV5-6 and TRBJ1-1): DAGVTQSPTHLIKTRGQQVTLRCSPKSGHDTVSWYQQALGQGPQFIFQYYEEEERQRGNFPDRFSGHQFPNYSSELNVNALLLGDSALYLCASSPGGATEAFFGQGTRLTVV.

J is TRBJ2-3 and V is TRBV5-4; unclear D gene. The CDR3 spans 16 residues. Germline V CDR1 and CDR2: SGHNT, YYREEE (reference sequence). V was clipped by 4 bases and J by 0 bases, with 15 bases between them. This CDR3 reads CASSVTEYSSTDTQYF. The CDR3 region has the DNA TGTGCCAGCAGCGTAACAGAGTACTCTAGCACAGATACGCAGTATTTT.

The chain uses TRBV10-2 and TRBJ1-2; D may be TRBD1 (6 bases). The CDR3 runs 15 residues. Trimming left V 3 bases short and J 7 bases short, with 18 bases between. The germline CDR1 and CDR2 sequences are WSHSY and SAAADI. CDR3 bases: TGCGCCAGCAGTGAAACAGTCGGCAGGGGACGTGGCTACACCTTC. The encoded protein is CASSETVGRGRGYTF.

The chain carries TRBV5-6 and TRBJ2-1; D gene unclear. V was clipped by 3 bases and J by 0 bases, with 10 bases between them. This CDR3 spans 15 amino acids. Germline CDR1 is SGHDT and CDR2 is YYEEEE. CDR3 DNA: TGTGCCAGCAGCTCAGGCCTCAGCTCCTACAATGAGCAGTTCTTC. It yields the protein CASSSGLSSYNEQFF.

Here the CDR3 DNA reads TGTGCCAGCAGTTCGACAGCCAATCAGCCCCAGCATTTT. This encodes CASSSTANQPQHF. The V gene is TRBV6-6, the J gene TRBJ1-5, with D possibly TRBD1 on 5 matching bases. The germline V gene encodes CDR1 MNHNY and CDR2 SVGAGI (reference sequence). Trimming took 4 bases from V and 3 from J, leaving 7 bases between them. The CDR3 is 13 amino acids.

J is TRBJ2-3 and V is TRBV2; D possibly corresponds to TRBD1 (5 bases). There are 17 residues in the CDR3. Between the trimmed V and J ends, which lost 0 bases and 1 base, there was a span of 14 bases. Germline CDR1 is SNHLY and CDR2 is FYNNEI. The DNA for the CDR3 is TGTGCCAGCAGTGAAGCGCTTCGGCAGGGTGGCACAGATACGCAGTATTTT. The encoded protein is CASSEALRQGGTDTQYF. The full variable domain, with the rest looked up from reference TRBV2 and TRBJ2-3, is EPEVTQTPSHQVTQMGQEVILRCVPISNHLYFYWYRQILGQKVEFLVSFYNNEISEKSEIFDDQFSVERPDGSNFTLKIRSTKLEDSAMYFCASSEALRQGGTDTQYFGPGTRLTVL.

J is TRBJ2-5 and V is TRBV5-1, with TRBD2 matching 9 bases. The end of the DNA aligns better with TRBJ2-7, so the J call may be wrong. The CDR3 extends over 14 amino acids. Germline CDR1 reads SGHRS; CDR2 reads YFSETQ. The CDR3 region is CASSPSGNYYEQYF. The CDR3 DNA is TGCGCCAGCAGCCCTAGCGGGAATTACTACGAGCAGTACTTC.

The rearrangement links TRBV6-5 to TRBJ2-3, with 7 bases aligning to TRBD1. CDR1 is MNHEY, CDR2 SVGAGI, per germline. The CDR3 length is 15 residues. The ends lost 2 bases at V and 0 bases at J; junction bases unmatched: 2. The CDR3 DNA sequence: TGTGCCAGCAGTTACGGGACAGTCAGCACAGATACGCAGTATTTT. It encodes CASSYGTVSTDTQYF.

The V call is TRBV4-1, the J call TRBJ2-1; 9 bases map to TRBD2. Trimming removed 1 base from V and 7 bases from J; junction bases left unmatched: 11. Germline CDR1 and CDR2: MGHRA and YSYEKL. The CDR3 has 17 residues. CDR3: CASSQVPSGDFRNEQFF. The CDR3 DNA reads TGCGCCAGCAGCCAAGTGCCTAGCGGGGACTTTAGGAATGAGCAGTTCTTC.

This sequence joins TRBV30 and TRBJ1-1; 7 bases line up with TRBD1. This CDR3 is built from 14 residues. With 2 bases clipped from V and 1 base from J, the junction kept 4 bases outside the gene matches. Germline loops: CDR1 GTSNPN, CDR2 SVGIG (reference sequence). CDR3 nucleotide sequence: TGTGCCTGGAGTTTAGGGGGCGAGAACACTGAAGCTTTCTTT. This translates into CAWSLGGENTEAFF. The full variable domain, rest sourced from reference TRBV30 and TRBJ1-1, is SQTIHQWPATLVQPVGSPLSLECTVEGTSNPNLYWYRQAAGRGLQLLFYSVGIGQISSEVPQNLSASRPQDRQFILSSKKLLLSDSGFYLCAWSLGGENTEAFFGQGTRLTVV.

The CDR3 bases are TGTGCCAGCAGCCCACGACTAGCGGGGCGGTTGTGGACCGGGGAGCTGTTTTTT. Its translation: CASSPRLAGRLWTGELFF. This chain connects TRBV7-2 to TRBJ2-2, with 11 bases lining up with TRBD2. Germline values: CDR1 SGHTA, CDR2 FQGNSA. V was clipped by 5 bases and J by 5 bases; unmatched bases: 13. This CDR3 region has 18 residues.

The rearrangement joins TRBV18 to TRBJ2-7; 7 positions match TRBD1. Germline CDR1 and CDR2: KGHSH and LQKENI. The CDR3 spans 14 residues. V shed 6 bases, J shed 4 bases, and the junction held 9 bases outside the gene matches. CDR3 nucleotide sequence: TGTGCCAGCTCGCTATCCGGGACAGCTTACGAGCAGTACTTC. This gives the protein CASSLSGTAYEQYF. The variable domain in full, completed from reference TRBV18 and TRBJ2-7, reads NAGVMQNPRHLVRRRGQEARLRCSPMKGHSHVYWYRQLPEEGLKFMVYLQKENIIDESGMPKERFSAEFPKEGPSILRIQQVVRGDSAAYFCASSLSGTAYEQYFGPGTRLTVT.

The chain has TRBV19 and TRBJ1-5; D not resolved. V was pared by 2 bases and J by 6 bases, with 14 bases between. CDR1 is LNHDA, CDR2 SQIVND, per germline (reference sequence). This CDR3 is built from 15 residues. In DNA, the CDR3 is TGTGCCAGTAGTATATCGGGAGAACGGGGTCAGCCCCAGCATTTT. It encodes CASSISGERGQPQHF. The full variable domain, rest sourced from reference TRBV19 and TRBJ1-5, is DGGITQSPKYLFRKEGQNVTLSCEQNLNHDAMYWYRQDPGQGLRLIYYSQIVNDFQKGDIAEGYSVSREKKESFPLTVTSAQKNPTAFYLCASSISGERGQPQHFGDGTRLSIL.

The chain links TRBV7-2 to TRBJ2-1; TRBD1 aligns across 7 bases. J gave up 8 bases and V 1 base, and 8 bases lay outside the gene matches. This CDR3 is built from 15 residues. Per the germline V gene, CDR1 is SGHTA and CDR2 is FQGNSA. Written as DNA, the CDR3 is TGTGCCAGCAGCTTAGAGGTCAGGGGGTTCGATGAGCAGTTCTTC. Translating gives CASSLEVRGFDEQFF. Together with reference TRBV7-2 and TRBJ2-1, the CDR3 gives the full variable domain: GAGVSQSPSNKVTEKGKDVELRCDPISGHTALYWYRQSLGQGLEFLIYFQGNSAPDKSGLPSDRFSAERTGGSVSTLTIQRTQQEDSAVYLCASSLEVRGFDEQFFGPGTRLTVL.

To note about this clone: A read error may account for a junction end that differs from germline. This specimen includes other DNA sequences encoding the same CDR3. The chain employs TRBV5-1 and TRBJ2-7, with TRBD1 identical over 10 bases. Germline V gene data show CDR1 as SGHRS and CDR2 as YFSETQ. The CDR3 spans 14 residues. The CDR3 sequence is CASSLGTGAYEQYF. CDR3 DNA sequence: TGCGCCAGCAGTTTGGGGACAGGGGCCTACGAGCAGTACTTC.

This chain connects TRBV5-4 to TRBJ1-1, with D unresolved. Germline-derived CDR1 and CDR2 are SGHNT and YYREEE (reference sequence). The length of the CDR3 is 15 residues. The V end was cut by 0 bases, the J end by 0 bases, with 9 bases between. CDR3 amino acids: CASSLESEMNTEAFF. CDR3 sequence (DNA): TGTGCCAGCAGCTTGGAGAGCGAGATGAACACTGAAGCTTTCTTT.

This chain uses TRBV5-1 with TRBJ2-2, with TRBD2 matching over 7 bases. Germline loops: CDR1 SGHRS, CDR2 YFSETQ. The J segment lost 3 bases and the V segment lost 3 bases, leaving 8 bases of the junction unmatched. This CDR3 is built from 16 residues. CDR3 in DNA: TGCGCCAGCAGCTCCAAGGCGCGGGAGTACACCGGGGAGCTGTTTTTT. This encodes CASSSKAREYTGELFF.

The chain recombines TRBV28 with TRBJ1-5, with 10 bases lining up with TRBD1. This CDR3 is built from 14 residues. Per the germline V gene, CDR1 is MDHEN and CDR2 is SYDVKM. The J segment lost 7 bases and the V segment lost 2 bases, leaving 2 bases of the junction unmatched. The CDR3 DNA follows: TGTGCCAGCAGTTTAGACAGGGGGCAACAGCCCCAGCATTTT. As protein: CASSLDRGQQPQHF.

V usage is TRBV19 and J usage is TRBJ1-2; the D is unclear. Germline CDR1 reads LNHDA; CDR2 reads SQIVND (reference sequence). Between the trimmed V and J ends, which lost 5 bases and 6 bases, there was a span of 10 bases. The CDR3 covers 12 residues. The CDR3 spells CASSQEPDGYTF. The CDR3 nucleotides are TGTGCCAGTAGTCAAGAACCAGATGGCTACACCTTC.

The V gene is TRBV10-3, the J gene TRBJ1-5, with TRBD1 matching over 8 bases. J lost 6 bases, V lost 3 bases, and 10 bases had no gene match. Germline V lookup: CDR1 ENHRY, CDR2 SYGVKD. The length of the CDR3 is 16 residues. The CDR3 region has the DNA TGTGCCATCAGTGATTACTCGGGACAGGAGGGTCAGCCCCAGCATTTT. Translating gives CAISDYSGQEGQPQHF.